This T cell receptor beta chain was sequenced in a study of blood T cell repertoires in COVID-19. At the level of the study: The study drew acute and convalescent COVID-19 samples from the United States, Italy and Spain.

In the original processing: Estimated nucleated cell counts came from reference gene primer amplification. The table came from immunoSEQ multiplex PCR; TCRdb's copy has only in-frame clones and leaves some out. V and J calls and clone size are those listed in that table; D and trimming were worked out from the DNA. This sample yields about 220,000 clones, of which around nine tenths are seen a single time; around 15% belongs to the top ten. This study enrolled people aged about 18 to 100 from approximately 24 US geographic areas. Participants reported their clinical history, and cohort assignment relied on those reports. CDR1 LNHDA and CDR2 SQIVND come from the germline V gene (reference sequence). The CDR3 contains 15 residues. The J segment lost 4 bases and the V segment lost 5 bases, leaving 9 bases of the junction unmatched.

The source is a woman aged 45-60 years with acute COVID-19. V usage is TRBV19 and J usage is TRBJ2-3; 7 bases map to TRBD1. Sequenced input: PBMCs or T cells enriched from blood (not recorded which). The CDR3 nucleotides are TGTGCCAGTAGTTCGACAGGGATAAGGGCAGATACGCAGTATTTT. It yields the protein CASSSTGIRADTQYF.